Following are 13 T cell receptor beta chains from one sample sequenced in a study of PD-L1 blockade in urothelial cancer. Assay used: immunoSEQ multiplex PCR; TCRdb lists only in-frame clones, some missing. The table lists about 44,000 clones, under 95% of them singletons. The time point: peripheral blood 6 weeks after treatment start. Sequencing was performed on PBMCs, taken around atezolizumab (anti-PD-L1) treatment. The receptors here all came from a man between 65 and 79 years old with urothelial cancer.

This chain connects TRBV7-9 to TRBJ1-1; D possibly corresponds to TRBD1 (5 bases). Germline V CDR1 and CDR2: SEHNR, FQNEAQ (reference sequence). CDR3 size: 16 residues. V gave up 4 bases and J gave up 1 base, with 16 bases separating them. The CDR3 DNA is TGTGCCAGCAGCTCCCCCCGGGGGTGGCGGAACACTGAAGCTTTCTTT. It specifies CASSSPRGWRNTEAFF.

The chain combines TRBV15 with TRBJ2-7, with 8 nucleotides matching TRBD1. The CDR3 is made up of 16 amino acids. Germline CDR1 is LNHNV and CDR2 is YYDKDF (reference sequence). V shed 0 bases, J shed 7 bases, and the junction held 11 bases outside the gene matches. Here the CDR3 DNA reads TGTGCCACCAGCAGAGATTGGGGGCAGGGGGCTGGGGAGCAGTACTTC. Translating it yields CATSRDWGQGAGEQYF.

This chain joins TRBV18 and TRBJ2-1; 7 bases are a match to TRBD2. The ends lost 6 bases at V and 9 bases at J; junction bases unmatched: 5. Germline values: CDR1 KGHSH, CDR2 LQKENI. The CDR3 consists of 12 residues. The CDR3: CASSPTSSEQFF. The DNA of the CDR3 is TGTGCCAGCTCCCCGACTAGCTCTGAGCAGTTCTTC.

The chain uses TRBV2 and TRBJ2-2, with TRBD2 as a possible D gene (6 bases). V was pared by 4 bases and J by 5 bases, with 14 bases between. This CDR3 has 15 residues. The V gene's germline CDR1 is SNHLY and CDR2 FYNNEI. The CDR3 DNA sequence: TGTGCCAGCAGTGTACGGGGGTGGATTACCGGGGAGCTGTTTTTT. This encodes CASSVRGWITGELFF.

The chain is built from TRBV5-1 and TRBJ2-7; the match to TRBD2 covers 11 bases. The V segment lost 2 bases and the J segment 1 base; nucleotides outside the gene matches: 5. The CDR3 runs to 16 residues. CDR1 and CDR2 from the germline V gene are SGHRS and YFSETQ. For the CDR3, the DNA is TGCGCCAGCAGCTTAGAGACTAGCGGGAATTCCTACGAGCAGTACTTC. Translation gives CASSLETSGNSYEQYF.

This chain joins TRBV6-1 and TRBJ1-2; 9 nucleotides align to TRBD1. Looked up from germline, CDR1 is MNHNS and CDR2 is SASEGT. The CDR3 covers 15 residues. J gave up 6 bases and V 4 bases, and 9 bases lay outside the gene matches. This chain's CDR3 is CASSATGTGHNGYTF. The CDR3 DNA reads as TGTGCCAGCAGTGCTACCGGGACAGGGCATAATGGCTACACCTTC.

The chain has TRBV4-1 and TRBJ2-3, with TRBD2 matching over 9 bases. The V gene end was trimmed by 1 base and the J gene end by 6 bases; junction bases not matched to a gene: 11. This CDR3 region has 17 residues. CDR1 is MGHRA, CDR2 YSYEKL, per germline. In DNA, the CDR3 is TGCGCCAGCAGCCAAGTTCCTAGCGGGAAGGCTAGGGATACGCAGTATTTT. Amino acids: CASSQVPSGKARDTQYF.

The V gene is TRBV29-1, the J gene TRBJ1-1, with D perhaps TRBD1 (5 bases). The germline CDR1 and CDR2 sequences are SQVTM and ANQGSEA. This CDR3 region has 13 residues. Trimming left V 4 bases short and J 0 bases short, with 9 bases between. CDR3 protein: CSVGTLMNTEAFF. The CDR3 DNA sequence: TGCAGCGTTGGGACACTAATGAACACTGAAGCTTTCTTT. The full variable domain, its missing parts supplied by reference TRBV29-1 and TRBJ1-1, is SAVISQKPSRDICQRGTSLTIQCQVDSQVTMMFWYRQQPGQSLTLIATANQGSEATYESGFVIDKFPISRPNLTFSTLTVSNMSPEDSSIYLCSVGTLMNTEAFFGQGTRLTVV.

The chain uses TRBV30 and TRBJ2-7; 10 nucleotides align to TRBD1. V was clipped by 4 bases and J by 2 bases; unmatched bases: 11. Germline V gene lookup returns CDR1 GTSNPN and CDR2 SVGIG (reference sequence). The CDR3 sequence is 16 residues long. The CDR3 is CAWTRKGGTGAYEQYF. The CDR3 DNA reads TGTGCCTGGACCCGGAAGGGGGGGACAGGGGCCTACGAGCAGTACTTC.

The J gene is TRBJ2-7, the V gene TRBV7-6; 9 nucleotides line up with TRBD2. CDR1 and CDR2 from the germline V gene are SGHVS and FNYEAQ. This CDR3 has 13 amino acids. Trimming removed 5 bases from V and 5 bases from J; junction bases left unmatched: 4. The CDR3 region has the DNA TGTGCCAGCAGCGCCGGGACTAGCCACGAGCAGTACTTC. Translation: CASSAGTSHEQYF.

This clone was seen just once. The chain uses TRBV6-5 and TRBJ1-1, with 8 bases matching TRBD1. The J segment lost 4 bases and the V segment lost 8 bases, leaving 3 bases of the junction unmatched. This CDR3 has 12 residues. Germline CDR1 and CDR2: MNHEY and SVGAGI. The CDR3 is CASATGGTEAFF. Here the CDR3 DNA reads TGTGCCAGCGCCACAGGGGGCACTGAAGCTTTCTTT.

Comments on this clone: This same CDR3 is encoded by further DNA sequences in the sample. The V gene is TRBV28, the J gene TRBJ2-1; TRBD2 matches at 8 bases. The CDR3 sequence is 15 residues long. Germline lookup yields CDR1 MDHEN and CDR2 SYDVKM. With 4 bases clipped from V and 0 bases from J, the junction kept 2 bases outside the gene matches. CDR3 amino acids: CASSSSGSSYNEQFF. The CDR3 region has the DNA TGTGCCAGCAGTTCCAGCGGGAGCTCCTACAATGAGCAGTTCTTC. Full variable domain (missing parts from reference TRBV28 and TRBJ2-1): DVKVTQSSRYLVKRTGEKVFLECVQDMDHENMFWYRQDPGLGLRLIYFSYDVKMKEKGDIPEGYSVSREKKERFSLILESASTNQTSMYLCASSSSGSSYNEQFFGPGTRLTVL.

This chain connects TRBV10-3 to TRBJ2-3; TRBD2 aligns across 8 bases. Germline V CDR1 and CDR2: ENHRY, SYGVKD. With 7 bases clipped from V and 4 bases from J, the junction kept 4 bases outside the gene matches. The CDR3 runs 13 residues. CDR3 coding DNA: TGTGCCATCAAGGAGCGGGAGCCAGATACGCAGTATTTT. Translated: CAIKEREPDTQYF.